This T cell receptor (beta chain) came from a study of blood T cells in healthy people across ages. Combining a sample-barcoded 5' primer with a J-beta primer mix, a second PCR ran for roughly 6 to 11 cycles. In TCRdb, the 5' RACE reads were re-called with MiXCR into one record per CDR3 protein. Among 800,000 to 950,000 distinct CDR3 sequences listed, about 27% were seen once. These same records also appear under a second study, on T cells of mothers and their children. As reported in that work: cDNA synthesis used all extracted RNA, approximately 1.4 ug per 15 ul.

Specimen: blood. This sequence was found in a woman between 35 and 50 years old in good health.

This CDR3 is CASSAQFGNTEAFF. In DNA, the CDR3 is TGTGCCAGCAGCGCTCAATTCGGGAACACTGAAGCTTTCTTT. The chain employs TRBV9 and TRBJ1-1; no firm D call. The CDR3 is 14 amino acids. Germline CDR1 is SGDLS and CDR2 is YYNGEE. With 3 bases removed from V and 1 base from J, the gap between germline ends came to 10 bases.